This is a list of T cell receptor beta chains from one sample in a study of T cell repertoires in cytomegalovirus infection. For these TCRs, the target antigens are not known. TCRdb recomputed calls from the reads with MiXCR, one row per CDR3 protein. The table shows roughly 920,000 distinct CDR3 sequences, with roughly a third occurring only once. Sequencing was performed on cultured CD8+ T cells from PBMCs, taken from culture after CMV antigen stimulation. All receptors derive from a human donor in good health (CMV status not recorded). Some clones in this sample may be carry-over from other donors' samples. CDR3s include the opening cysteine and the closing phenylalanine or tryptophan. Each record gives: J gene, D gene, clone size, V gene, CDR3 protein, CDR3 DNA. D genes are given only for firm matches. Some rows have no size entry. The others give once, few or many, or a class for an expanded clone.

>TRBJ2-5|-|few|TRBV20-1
CSARITEETQYF
TGCAGTGCTAGGATAACCGAAGAGACCCAGTACTTC
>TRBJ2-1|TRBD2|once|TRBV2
CASRALSGGADEQFF
TGTGCCAGCAGGGCACTTAGCGGGGGGGCCGATGAGCAGTTCTTC
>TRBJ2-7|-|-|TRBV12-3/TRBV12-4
CASSLLQGNRGRYEQYF
TGTGCCAGCAGTTTATTACAGGGAAATCGGGGTCGCTACGAGCAGTACTTC
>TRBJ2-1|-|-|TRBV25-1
CASAGSSYNEQFF
TGTGCCAGCGCAGGAAGCTCCTACAATGAGCAGTTCTTC
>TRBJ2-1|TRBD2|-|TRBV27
CASSSRLAGFFRGSYNEQFF
TGTGCCAGCAGTTCTCGACTAGCGGGGTTTTTCCGGGGCTCCTACAATGAGCAGTTCTTC
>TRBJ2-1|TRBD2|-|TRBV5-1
CASSLELAGASSYNEQFF
TGCGCCAGCAGCTTGGAACTAGCGGGGGCCTCCTCCTACAATGAGCAGTTCTTC
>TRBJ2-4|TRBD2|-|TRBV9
CASSQIGRAGGALAKNIQYF
TGTGCCAGCAGCCAGATCGGGAGGGCGGGGGGCGCTTTAGCCAAAAACATTCAGTACTTC
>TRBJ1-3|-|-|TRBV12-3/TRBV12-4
CASDPGGAGNTIYF
TGTGCCAGTGACCCCGGCGGAGCTGGAAACACCATATATTTT
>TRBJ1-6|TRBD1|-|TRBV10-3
CATTTGTGASPLHF
TGTGCCACTACCACCGGGACAGGAGCTTCACCCCTCCACTTT
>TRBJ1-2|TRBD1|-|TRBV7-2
CASSTGQVVGYGYTF
TGTGCCAGCAGCACCGGACAGGTTGTGGGGTATGGCTACACCTTC
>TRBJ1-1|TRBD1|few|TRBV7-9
CASSHNTQGRGTEAFF
TGTGCCAGCAGCCATAATACACAGGGGCGAGGGACTGAAGCTTTCTTT
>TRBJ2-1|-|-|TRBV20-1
CSARSWGWEFF
TGCAGTGCCCGAAGTTGGGGCTGGGAGTTCTTC
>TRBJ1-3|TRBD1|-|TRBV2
CASSEGLGTARRASGNTIYF
TGTGCCAGCAGTGAAGGGTTGGGGACAGCAAGGAGGGCCTCTGGAAACACCATATATTTT
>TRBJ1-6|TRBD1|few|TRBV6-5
CASTASDRVGSPLHF
TGTGCCAGCACGGCCTCGGACAGGGTAGGGTCACCCCTCCACTTT
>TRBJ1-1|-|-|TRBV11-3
CASSFDFAGEAFF
TGTGCCAGCAGCTTCGATTTCGCCGGGGAAGCTTTCTTT
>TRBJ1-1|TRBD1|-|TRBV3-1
CASSRRDRGRGNTEAFF
TGTGCCAGCAGCCGCCGGGACAGGGGTCGGGGGAACACTGAAGCTTTCTTT
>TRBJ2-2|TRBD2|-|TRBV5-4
CASSRLAGDRNTGELFF
TGTGCCAGCAGTCGACTAGCGGGGGATAGGAACACCGGGGAGCTGTTTTTT
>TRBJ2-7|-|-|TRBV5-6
CARSLGVYEQYF
TGTGCCAGAAGCTTGGGAGTCTACGAGCAGTACTTC
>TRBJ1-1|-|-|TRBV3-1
CASSQEVTGPRTEAFF
TGTGCCAGCAGCCAAGAAGTCACAGGGCCCCGGACTGAAGCTTTCTTT
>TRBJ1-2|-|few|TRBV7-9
CASSTPGAFYGYTF
TGTGCCAGCAGCACTCCAGGGGCTTTTTATGGCTACACCTTC
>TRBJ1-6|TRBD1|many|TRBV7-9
CASSYPPGQGVTGYSPLHF
TGTGCCAGCAGCTATCCCCCGGGACAGGGTGTCACGGGATATTCACCCCTCCACTTT
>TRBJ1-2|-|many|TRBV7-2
CASSLLRQFMAGYTF
TGTGCCAGCAGCTTACTGCGACAGTTCATGGCTGGCTACACCTTC
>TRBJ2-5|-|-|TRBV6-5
CASRGAQETQYF
TGTGCCAGCAGAGGGGCTCAAGAGACCCAGTACTTC
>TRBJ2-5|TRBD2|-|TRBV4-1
CASSQELPSGGEPQYF
TGCGCCAGCAGCCAAGAACTGCCTAGCGGCGGAGAGCCCCAGTACTTC
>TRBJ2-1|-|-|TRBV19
CASSAGPRDEQFF
TGTGCCAGTAGTGCCGGGCCTCGCGATGAGCAGTTCTTC
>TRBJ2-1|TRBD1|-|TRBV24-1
CATSDLGDSLYNEQFF
TGTGCCACCAGTGATTTGGGGGACAGCTTATACAATGAGCAGTTCTTC
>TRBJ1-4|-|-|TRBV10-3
CAILSGRRSNEKLFF
TGTGCCATCCTCTCGGGTCGTCGATCTAATGAAAAACTGTTTTTT
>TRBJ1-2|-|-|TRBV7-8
CASTQGRGWLDNYGYTF
TGTGCCAGCACCCAAGGGAGGGGTTGGCTCGATAACTATGGCTACACCTTC
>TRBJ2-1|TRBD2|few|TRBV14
CASSPTSGVHNEQFF
TGTGCCAGCAGCCCGACTAGCGGGGTTCACAATGAGCAGTTCTTC
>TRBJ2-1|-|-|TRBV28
CASSSGEMIYNEQFF
TGTGCCAGCAGTTCCGGGGAGATGATTTACAATGAGCAGTTCTTC
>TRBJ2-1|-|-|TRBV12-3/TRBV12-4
CASNHRDFSYNEQFF
TGTGCCAGCAACCACAGGGACTTCTCCTACAATGAGCAGTTCTTC
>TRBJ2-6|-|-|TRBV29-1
CSVEGSSGANVLTF
TGCAGCGTGGAGGGTTCTTCTGGGGCCAACGTCCTGACTTTC
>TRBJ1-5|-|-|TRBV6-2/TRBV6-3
CASSYQSGSNQPQHF
TGTGCCAGCAGTTACCAGTCAGGTAGCAATCAGCCCCAGCATTTT
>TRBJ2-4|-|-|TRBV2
CATSGSQDHIQYF
TGTGCCACCTCCGGGTCCCAAGATCACATTCAGTACTTC
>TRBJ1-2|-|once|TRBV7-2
CASLSGGRNGYTF
TGTGCCAGTCTTAGCGGGGGTCGAAATGGCTACACCTTC
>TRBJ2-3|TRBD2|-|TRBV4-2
CASSQEGAGANLDTQYF
TGTGCCAGCAGCCAAGAGGGAGCGGGGGCTAATCTAGATACGCAGTATTTT
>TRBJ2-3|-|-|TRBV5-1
CASSLGESNTDTQYF
TGCGCCAGCAGCTTGGGGGAATCGAACACAGATACGCAGTATTTT
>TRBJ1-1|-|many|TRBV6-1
CASSEGPRGNTEAFF
TGTGCCAGCAGTGAGGGCCCCCGCGGGAACACTGAAGCTTTCTTT
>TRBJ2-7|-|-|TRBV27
CASSFSQASREQYF
TGTGCCAGCAGTTTTAGTCAGGCGTCCCGCGAGCAGTACTTC
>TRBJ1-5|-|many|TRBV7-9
CASSHQSWGQPQHF
TGTGCCAGCAGTCACCAGTCTTGGGGACAGCCCCAGCATTTT
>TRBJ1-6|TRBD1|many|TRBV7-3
CASSPNPGQYSPLHF
TGTGCCAGCAGCCCCAACCCGGGACAGTATTCACCCCTCCACTTT
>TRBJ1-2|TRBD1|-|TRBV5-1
CASSPEGAGAHRDGYTF
TGCGCCAGCAGCCCGGAGGGGGCAGGGGCCCACCGAGATGGCTACACCTTC
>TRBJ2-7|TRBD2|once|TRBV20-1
CSARDRGGLAGGPYEQYF
TGCAGTGCTAGAGATAGGGGGGGACTAGCGGGGGGACCATACGAGCAGTACTTC
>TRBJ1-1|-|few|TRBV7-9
CASSSPGVVNTEAFF
TGTGCCAGCAGCTCCCCCGGGGTAGTGAACACTGAAGCTTTCTTT
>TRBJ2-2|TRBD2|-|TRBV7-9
CASSFGAGGKTGELFF
TGTGCCAGCAGCTTTGGAGCGGGGGGAAAAACCGGGGAGCTGTTTTTT
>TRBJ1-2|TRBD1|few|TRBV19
CASSMSLTGTNYGYTF
TGTGCCAGTAGTATGTCGTTGACAGGGACTAACTATGGCTACACCTTC
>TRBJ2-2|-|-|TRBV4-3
CASSQMPGPRTGELFF
TGCGCCAGCAGCCAGATGCCGGGCCCAAGGACCGGGGAGCTGTTTTTT
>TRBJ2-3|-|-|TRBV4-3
CASSQDGSGGPSTDTQYF
TGCGCCAGCAGCCAAGATGGCTCGGGGGGCCCTAGCACAGATACGCAGTATTTT
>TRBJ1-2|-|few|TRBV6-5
CASSYGLGGDYGYTF
TGTGCCAGCAGTTACGGGCTAGGGGGTGACTATGGCTACACCTTC
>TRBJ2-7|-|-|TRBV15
CATSRTRWQGNEQYF
TGTGCCACCAGCAGAACGCGGTGGCAGGGTAACGAGCAGTACTTC
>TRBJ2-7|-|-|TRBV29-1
CSVQKTYEQYF
TGCAGCGTTCAGAAAACCTACGAGCAGTACTTC
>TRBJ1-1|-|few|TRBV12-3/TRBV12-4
CADQGTTSGEAFF
TGTGCAGACCAGGGCACGACGAGCGGAGAAGCTTTCTTT
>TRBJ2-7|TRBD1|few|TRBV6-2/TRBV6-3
CASSGYRGPYEQYF
TGTGCCAGCAGTGGCTACAGGGGACCCTACGAGCAGTACTTC
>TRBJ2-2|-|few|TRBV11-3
CASSNRQANTGELFF
TGTGCCAGCAGCAACCGACAGGCGAACACCGGGGAGCTGTTTTTT
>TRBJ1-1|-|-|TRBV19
CASNPGGGEAFF
TGTGCCAGTAATCCCGGGGGCGGGGAAGCTTTCTTT
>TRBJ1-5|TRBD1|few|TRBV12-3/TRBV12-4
CASSLVTGVQPQHF
TGTGCCAGCAGTTTAGTAACAGGGGTTCAGCCCCAGCATTTT